This T cell receptor beta chain was recorded in a study of T cell responses to AZD1222 COVID-19 vaccine. Findings and caveats of the study: Targeting of unmutated variant regions was reportedly seen in nearly half of spike-specific TCRs. Scientists sampled the repertoires only once the peak T cell response had passed.

Remarks on this clone: Its antigen is unknown.

Assay: immunoSEQ multiplex PCR; the TCRdb copy retains only in-frame clones and omits some. The data show 35,000 or so clones, roughly 89% seen once. The junction had 9 bases not matched to a gene; V was cut back by 7 bases and J by 8 bases. The CDR3 consists of 14 residues. The germline V gene has CDR1 MNHEY and CDR2 SMNVEV (reference sequence). The sequence came from an adult in good health. The sequenced sample was peripheral blood, obtained on day 0 of AZD1222 vaccination. V gene TRBV27 combines with J gene TRBJ2-1, with 9 positions matching TRBD2. DNA of the CDR3: TGTGCCAGCAAGATTAGCGGGAGAGTCGATGAGCAGTTCTTC. As protein: CASKISGRVDEQFF.